The 5 T cell receptor beta chains listed next were all sequenced from one sample in a study of response to subunit inactivated influenza vaccine (dated by TCRdb to the late 2010s). The library was produced with RT-PCR. Sequenced using an Illumina HiSeq 2500. Clones were called with MiXCR by TCRdb after fastp trimmed the public reads at Q25, and only in-frame beta chains were retained. Rows matching on CDR3 protein sequence are summarized as one entry with the most common DNA and genes. The table for this sample lists hundreds of thousands of distinct CDR3 sequences; 12% of them were counted only once. Of the sample, roughly 10% is held by the ten largest clones. This specimen was PBMCs from blood, taken on the day of vaccination. These receptors were taken from a man in his forties or fifties who received an inactivated influenza vaccine. Donor details come from another sample of the same person, matched by shared clones.

This clonotype was observed once. The chain has TRBV7-9 and TRBJ1-2, with a possible D match to TRBD1 (5 bases). This CDR3 has 16 amino acids. Germline lookup yields CDR1 SEHNR and CDR2 FQNEAQ (reference sequence). V was trimmed by 5 bases and J by 4 bases, leaving 20 bases between them. CDR3 residues: CASSSTAGTAIYGYTF. DNA for the CDR3: TGTGCCAGCAGCAGCACAGCCGGGACGGCGATCTATGGCTACACCTTC.

This clonotype was detected only a few times. This chain joins TRBV5-1 and TRBJ2-5; TRBD2 aligns across 13 bases. Losses at the gene ends were 5 bases for V and 3 bases for J; bases not matched to a gene: 7. CDR1 SGHRS and CDR2 YFSETQ come from the germline V gene. There are 16 residues in the CDR3. CDR3 sequence reads: CASRAGTSGVKETQYF. The CDR3, as DNA: TGCGCCAGCAGGGCTGGGACTAGCGGGGTCAAAGAGACCCAGTACTTC. Full variable domain (remainder filled in from reference TRBV5-1 and TRBJ2-5): KAGVTQTPRYLIKTRGQQVTLSCSPISGHRSVSWYQQTPGQGLQFLFEYFSETQRNKGNFPGRFSGRQFSNSRSEMNVSTLELGDSALYLCASRAGTSGVKETQYFGPGTRLLVL.

There are a few counts of this clonotype. The chain is built from TRBV11-2 and TRBJ2-7; perhaps TRBD2 as D (7 bases). Trimming cost V 5 bases and J 0 bases, with 14 bases left between them. Germline CDR1 SGHAT, CDR2 FQNNGV. The CDR3 length is 15 residues. The CDR3 spells CASSPVAGASYEQYF. In nucleotides, the CDR3 is TGTGCCAGCAGCCCGGTTGCGGGGGCCTCCTACGAGCAGTACTTC.

This clonotype occurred many times. CDR3 nucleotides: TGTGCCAGCAGTTCTTCTCCACCCGGGGGGGCTGGGAATGAGCAGTTCTTC. This codes for CASSSSPPGGAGNEQFF. This chain joins TRBV12-3 or TRBV12-4 and TRBJ2-1; 8 nucleotides align to TRBD2. Losses at the gene ends were 4 bases for V and 7 bases for J; bases not matched to a gene: 15. The CDR3 runs to 17 residues.

On this clonotype itself: Just one base apart from a much larger clone, this may be a read error. The rearrangement joins TRBV5-1 to TRBJ2-7, with 8 bases identical to TRBD1. The V gene end was trimmed by 4 bases and the J gene end by 2 bases; junction bases not matched to a gene: 2. Looked up from germline, CDR1 is SGHRS and CDR2 is YFSETQ. This CDR3 spans 13 amino acids. CDR3 in amino acids: CASSAGQAYEQYF. The CDR3 DNA reads as TGCGCCAGCAGCGCGGGACAGGCCTACGAGCAGTACTTC.